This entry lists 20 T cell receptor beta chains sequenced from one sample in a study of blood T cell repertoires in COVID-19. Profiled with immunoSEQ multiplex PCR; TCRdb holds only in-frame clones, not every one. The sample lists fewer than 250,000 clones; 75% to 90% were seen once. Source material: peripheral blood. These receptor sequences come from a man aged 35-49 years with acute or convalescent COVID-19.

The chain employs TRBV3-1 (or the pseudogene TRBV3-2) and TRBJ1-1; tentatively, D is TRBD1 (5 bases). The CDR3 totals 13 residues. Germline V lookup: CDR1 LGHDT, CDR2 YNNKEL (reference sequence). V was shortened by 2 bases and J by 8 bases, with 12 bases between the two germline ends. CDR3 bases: TGTGCCAGCAGCCAACAAGGAGCAGGGGAAGCTTTCTTT. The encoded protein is CASSQQGAGEAFF.

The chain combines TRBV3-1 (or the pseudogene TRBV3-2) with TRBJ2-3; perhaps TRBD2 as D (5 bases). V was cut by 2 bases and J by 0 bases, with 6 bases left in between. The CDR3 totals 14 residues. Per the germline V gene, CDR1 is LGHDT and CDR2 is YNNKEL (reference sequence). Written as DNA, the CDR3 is TGTGCCAGCAGCCAAAGAGGGAGCACAGATACGCAGTATTTT. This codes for CASSQRGSTDTQYF.

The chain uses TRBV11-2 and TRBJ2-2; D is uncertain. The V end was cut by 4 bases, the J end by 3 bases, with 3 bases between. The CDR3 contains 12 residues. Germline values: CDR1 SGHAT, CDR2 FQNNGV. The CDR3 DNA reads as TGTGCCAGCAGCTCTTACACCGGGGAGCTGTTTTTT. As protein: CASSSYTGELFF.

The CDR3 loop reads CASSLALLAGAYNEQFF. CDR3 nucleotides: TGTGCCAGCAGCTTAGCCTTACTAGCGGGAGCATACAATGAGCAGTTCTTC. The chain joins TRBV11-2 to TRBJ2-1, with 11 bases identical to TRBD2. Germline trimming cut 1 base from V and 4 bases from J; bases unmatched to any gene: 6. Germline assignment: CDR1 SGHAT and CDR2 FQNNGV. This CDR3 is 17 amino acids long.

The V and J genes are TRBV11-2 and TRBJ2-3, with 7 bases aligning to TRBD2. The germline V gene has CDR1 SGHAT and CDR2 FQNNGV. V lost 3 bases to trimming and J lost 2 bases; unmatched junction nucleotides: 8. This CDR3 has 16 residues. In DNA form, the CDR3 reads TGTGCCAGCAGCTTGTCGACTAGCCTTAACACAGATACGCAGTATTTT. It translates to CASSLSTSLNTDTQYF.

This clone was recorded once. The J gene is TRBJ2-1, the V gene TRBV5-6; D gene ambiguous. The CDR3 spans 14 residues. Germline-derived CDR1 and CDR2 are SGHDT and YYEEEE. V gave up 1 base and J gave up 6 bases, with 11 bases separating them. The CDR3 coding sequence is TGTGCCAGCAGCTTGAGTCTGGCCCCCAATGAGCAGTTCTTC. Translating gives CASSLSLAPNEQFF.

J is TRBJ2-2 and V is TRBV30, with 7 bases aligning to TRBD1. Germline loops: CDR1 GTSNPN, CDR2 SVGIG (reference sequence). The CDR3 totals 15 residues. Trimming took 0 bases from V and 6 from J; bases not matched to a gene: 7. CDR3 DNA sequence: TGTGCCTGGAGTGTAATATCCCAGGGGGCCGGGGAGCTGTTTTTT. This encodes CAWSVISQGAGELFF.

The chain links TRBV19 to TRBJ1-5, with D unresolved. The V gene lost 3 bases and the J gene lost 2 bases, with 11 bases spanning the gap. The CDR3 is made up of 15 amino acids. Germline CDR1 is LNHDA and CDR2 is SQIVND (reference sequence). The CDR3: CASSIMISGNQPQHF. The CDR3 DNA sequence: TGTGCCAGTAGTATCATGATATCGGGCAATCAGCCCCAGCATTTT.

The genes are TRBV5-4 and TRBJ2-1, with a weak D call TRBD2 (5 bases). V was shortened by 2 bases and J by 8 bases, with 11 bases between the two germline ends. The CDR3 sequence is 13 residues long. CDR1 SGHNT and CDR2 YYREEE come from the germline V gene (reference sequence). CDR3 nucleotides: TGTGCCAGCAGCTTTCGTAGCGAATATGAGCAGTTCTTC. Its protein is CASSFRSEYEQFF.

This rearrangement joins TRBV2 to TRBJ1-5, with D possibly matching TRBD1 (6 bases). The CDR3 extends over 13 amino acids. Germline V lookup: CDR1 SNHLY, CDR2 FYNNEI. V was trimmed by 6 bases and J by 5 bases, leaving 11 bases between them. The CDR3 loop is CASSGQPYQPQHF. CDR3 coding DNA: TGTGCCAGCAGCGGACAGCCGTATCAGCCCCAGCATTTT.

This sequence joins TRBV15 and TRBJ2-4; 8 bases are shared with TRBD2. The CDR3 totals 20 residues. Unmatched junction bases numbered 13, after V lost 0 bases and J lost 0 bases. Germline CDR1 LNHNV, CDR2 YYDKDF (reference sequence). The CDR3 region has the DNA TGTGCCACCAGCAGAGATACGGCTAGCGGGTGGGCTGGAGCCAAAAACATTCAGTACTTC. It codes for CATSRDTASGWAGAKNIQYF.

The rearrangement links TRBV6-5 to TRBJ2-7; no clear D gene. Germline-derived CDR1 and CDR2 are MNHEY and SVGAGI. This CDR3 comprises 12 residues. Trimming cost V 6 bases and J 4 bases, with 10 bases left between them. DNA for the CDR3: TGTGCCAGCAGAGCCCCTAGGTACGAGCAGTACTTC. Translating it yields CASRAPRYEQYF.

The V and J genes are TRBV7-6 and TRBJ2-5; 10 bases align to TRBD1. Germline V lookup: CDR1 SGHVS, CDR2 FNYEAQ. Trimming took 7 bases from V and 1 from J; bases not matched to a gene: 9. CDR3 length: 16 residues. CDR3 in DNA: TGTGCCAGCAACTTTCCCGGACAGGGGGTCCAAGAGACCCAGTACTTC. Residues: CASNFPGQGVQETQYF.

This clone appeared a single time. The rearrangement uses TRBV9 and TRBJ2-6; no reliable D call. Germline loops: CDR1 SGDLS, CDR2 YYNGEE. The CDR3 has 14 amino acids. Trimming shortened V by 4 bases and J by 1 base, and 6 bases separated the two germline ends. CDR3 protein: CASSILSGANVLTF. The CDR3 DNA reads TGTGCCAGCAGCATCCTTTCTGGGGCCAACGTCCTGACTTTC.

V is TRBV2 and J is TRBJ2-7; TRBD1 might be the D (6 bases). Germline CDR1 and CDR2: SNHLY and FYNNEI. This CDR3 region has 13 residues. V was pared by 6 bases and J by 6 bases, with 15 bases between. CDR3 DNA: TGTGCCAGCAGCAGGGGTCTCTCAGGCGAGCAGTACTTC. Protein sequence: CASSRGLSGEQYF.

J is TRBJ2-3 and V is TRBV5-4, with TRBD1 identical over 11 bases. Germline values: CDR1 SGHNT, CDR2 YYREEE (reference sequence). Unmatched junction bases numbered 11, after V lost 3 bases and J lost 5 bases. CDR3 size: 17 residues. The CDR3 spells CASSWRTGGFGGDTQYF. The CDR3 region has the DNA TGTGCCAGCAGCTGGAGGACAGGGGGCTTCGGGGGAGATACGCAGTATTTT.

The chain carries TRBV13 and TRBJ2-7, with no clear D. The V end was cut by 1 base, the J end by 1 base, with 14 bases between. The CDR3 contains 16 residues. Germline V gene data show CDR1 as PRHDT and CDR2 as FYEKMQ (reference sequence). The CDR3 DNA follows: TGTGCCAGCAGCTTAGCGGGTGACCCGTTGTCCTACGAGCAGTACTTC. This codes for CASSLAGDPLSYEQYF. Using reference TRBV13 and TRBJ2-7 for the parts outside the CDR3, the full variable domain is AAGVIQSPRHLIKEKRETATLKCYPIPRHDTVYWYQQGPGQDPQFLISFYEKMQSDKGSIPDRFSAQQFSDYHSELNMSSLELGDSALYFCASSLAGDPLSYEQYFGPGTRLTVT.

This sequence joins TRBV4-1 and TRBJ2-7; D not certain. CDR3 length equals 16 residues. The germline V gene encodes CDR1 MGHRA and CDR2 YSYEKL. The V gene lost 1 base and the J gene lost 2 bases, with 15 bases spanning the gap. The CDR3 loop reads CASSQGSGSQAYEQYF. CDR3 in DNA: TGCGCCAGCAGCCAAGGGTCAGGCAGTCAAGCCTACGAGCAGTACTTC.

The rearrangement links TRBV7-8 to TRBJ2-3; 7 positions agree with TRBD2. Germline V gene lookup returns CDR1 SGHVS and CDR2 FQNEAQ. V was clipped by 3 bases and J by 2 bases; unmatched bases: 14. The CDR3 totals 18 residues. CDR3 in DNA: TGTGCCAGCAGCTTGCCGTCCAGTGGCGGGGGTGACACAGATACGCAGTATTTT. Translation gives CASSLPSSGGGDTDTQYF.

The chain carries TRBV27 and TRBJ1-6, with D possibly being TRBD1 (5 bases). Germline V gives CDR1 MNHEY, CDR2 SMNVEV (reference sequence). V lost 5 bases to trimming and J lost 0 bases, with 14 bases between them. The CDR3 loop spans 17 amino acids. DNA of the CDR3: TGTGCCAGCAGTCCCCGGGGGGTGAGCTCCTATAATTCACCCCTCCACTTT. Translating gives CASSPRGVSSYNSPLHF.